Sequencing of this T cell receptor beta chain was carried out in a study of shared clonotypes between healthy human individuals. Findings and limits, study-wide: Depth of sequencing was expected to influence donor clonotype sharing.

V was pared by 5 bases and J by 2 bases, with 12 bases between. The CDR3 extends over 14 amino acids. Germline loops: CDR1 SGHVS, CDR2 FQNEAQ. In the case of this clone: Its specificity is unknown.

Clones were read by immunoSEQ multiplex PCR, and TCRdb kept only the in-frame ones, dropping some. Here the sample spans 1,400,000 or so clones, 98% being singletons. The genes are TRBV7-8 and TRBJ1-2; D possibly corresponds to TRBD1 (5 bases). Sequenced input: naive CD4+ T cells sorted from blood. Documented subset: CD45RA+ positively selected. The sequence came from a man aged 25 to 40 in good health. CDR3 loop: CASSPGTVNYGYTF. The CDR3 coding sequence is TGTGCCAGCAGCCCTGGGACGGTGAACTATGGCTACACCTTC.